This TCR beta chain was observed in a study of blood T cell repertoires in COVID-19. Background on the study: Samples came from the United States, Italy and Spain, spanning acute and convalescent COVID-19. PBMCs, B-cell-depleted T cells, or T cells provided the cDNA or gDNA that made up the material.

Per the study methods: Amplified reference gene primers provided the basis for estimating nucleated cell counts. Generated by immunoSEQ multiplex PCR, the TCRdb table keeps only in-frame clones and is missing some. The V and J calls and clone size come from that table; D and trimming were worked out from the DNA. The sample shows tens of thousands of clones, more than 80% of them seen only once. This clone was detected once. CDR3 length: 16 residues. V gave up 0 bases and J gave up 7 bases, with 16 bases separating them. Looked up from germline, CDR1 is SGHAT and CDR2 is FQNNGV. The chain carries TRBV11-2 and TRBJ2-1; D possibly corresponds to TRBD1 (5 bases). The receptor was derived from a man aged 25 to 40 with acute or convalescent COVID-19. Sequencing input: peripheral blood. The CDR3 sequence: CASSLDMQERTNEQFF. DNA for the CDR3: TGTGCCAGCAGCTTAGATATGCAGGAGAGGACAAATGAGCAGTTCTTC.